This T cell receptor (beta chain) appears in the sequencing data of a study of beta chain features in type 1 diabetes. Researchers reported sorting CD4+ naive, central memory, regulatory and stem cell-like memory cells via CD45RO/CCR7/CD25/CD127/CD95/CD27. This clone was seen only a few times. Antigen: not known. After removal of 1 base from V and 4 bases from J, the junction contained 18 bases not matched to a gene. Germline V CDR1 and CDR2: SGHNT, YENEEA. The CDR3 loop spans 20 amino acids. Expressed TCRB transcripts were sequenced because the isolated RNA had all been reverse transcribed beforehand. The table came from immunoSEQ multiplex PCR; TCRdb's copy has only in-frame clones and leaves some out. The profile covers some 290,000 clones, with less than 30% appearing a single time and 0.012% taken by the ten largest. The study, taken as a whole, reports: Across all four CD4+ subsets, people with type 1 diabetes showed modestly shorter TCRB CDR3s. Comparison showed that naive, central memory and Treg TCRB repertoires appeared more similar among patients than among healthy donors.

The clonotype comes from a woman in her twenties or thirties with type 1 diabetes. This chain uses TRBV11-3 with TRBJ2-1; 8 positions match TRBD2. The sequencing sample was made of naive CD4+ T cells from blood. Here the CDR3 DNA reads TGTGCCAGCAGCTTAGGACTAGGACTAGCAGAAACCAGGGGATACAATGAGCAGTTCTTC. It codes for CASSLGLGLAETRGYNEQFF.